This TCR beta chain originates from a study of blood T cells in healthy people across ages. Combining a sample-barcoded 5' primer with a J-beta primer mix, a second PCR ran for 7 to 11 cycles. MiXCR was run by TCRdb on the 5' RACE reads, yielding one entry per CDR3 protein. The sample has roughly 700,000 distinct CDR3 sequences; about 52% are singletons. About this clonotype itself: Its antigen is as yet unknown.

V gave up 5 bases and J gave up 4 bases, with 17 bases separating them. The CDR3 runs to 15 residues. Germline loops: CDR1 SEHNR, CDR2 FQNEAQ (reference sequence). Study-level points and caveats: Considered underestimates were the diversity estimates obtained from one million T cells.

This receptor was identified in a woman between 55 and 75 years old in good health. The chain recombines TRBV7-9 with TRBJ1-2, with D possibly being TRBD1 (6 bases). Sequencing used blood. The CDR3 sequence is CASSDLRGDAYGYTF. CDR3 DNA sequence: TGTGCCAGCAGCGACCTTAGGGGGGACGCCTATGGCTACACCTTC.